The 2 T cell receptor beta chains below all came from one sample that was sequenced in a study of T cell responses to AZD1222 COVID-19 vaccine. Repertoires were generated with immunoSEQ multiplex PCR, while TCRdb's copy carries only in-frame clones and drops some. This sample has about 130,000 clones; about nine tenths occur once, and the top ten carry approximately 7%. The sample was peripheral blood, taken on day 0 of AZD1222 vaccination. The origin of the receptors is an adult in good health.

This sequence joins TRBV5-5 and TRBJ2-2; D gene unclear. The germline gives CDR1 SGHKS, CDR2 YYEKEE (reference sequence). The CDR3 has 14 amino acids. V lost 0 bases and J 6 bases, leaving 9 bases between the germline ends. CDR3: CASSLVSQAGELFF. DNA of the CDR3: TGTGCCAGCAGCTTGGTTAGTCAGGCCGGGGAGCTGTTTTTT.

On this clone itself: Other DNA sequences from this sample encode an identical CDR3 as well. The gene calls are TRBV5-1 and TRBJ1-1; D is uncertain. The V gene lost 0 bases and the J gene lost 1 base, with 7 bases spanning the gap. The CDR3 spans 14 residues. Germline lookup yields CDR1 SGHRS and CDR2 YFSETQ. In nucleotides, the CDR3 is TGCGCCAGCAGCTTGGAGTCCAGGAACACTGAAGCTTTCTTT. Its protein is CASSLESRNTEAFF.